This T cell receptor beta chain was found in a study of CD8 T cells in ankylosing spondylitis. Study results and limitations: Matched ankylosing spondylitis synovial fluid reportedly showed significant enrichment of disease-linked clones. There were earlier reports of some motif variants in reactive arthritis synovial fluid and blood.

This clonotype has at least ten counts. Its antigen is still unknown. As the method for making TCR beta libraries, quantitative 5'-RACE with molecular barcodes was used. TCRdb itself ran the 5' RACE reads through MiXCR, one entry per CDR3 protein. The sample contains roughly 220,000 distinct CDR3 sequences, under 12% of which appear only once. From germline, CDR1 is SEHNR and CDR2 FQNEAQ (reference sequence). The CDR3 loop spans 16 amino acids. Trimming pared 2 bases from V and 0 bases from J, leaving 13 bases between. The sequencing sample was made of blood, either unsorted or a sorted T cell fraction (not recorded which). This chain joins TRBV7-9 and TRBJ1-2; D is uncertain. This sequence originates from a male donor with ankylosing spondylitis or in good health (not recorded which). CDR3: CASSLSSTITNYGYTF. In DNA form, the CDR3 reads TGTGCCAGCAGCTTAAGCAGCACCATTACTAACTATGGCTACACCTTC.